This TCR beta chain was profiled in a study of cytomegalovirus exposure and HLA in healthy donors. Researchers ran the PCR with 60 Vbeta and 13 Jbeta primers. The repertoire was sequenced with immunoSEQ multiplex PCR; TCRdb's copy has only in-frame clones and lacks some. This table holds 95,000 to 100,000 clones, about 85% found once. With regard to this clone: The antigen is unknown.

Trimming cost V 3 bases and J 5 bases, with 13 bases left between them. Germline CDR1 reads SGHTA; CDR2 reads FQGTGA. The CDR3 contains 15 residues. Study findings and constraints: A later analysis showed that HLA-associated TCR beta chains had undergone more clonal expansion than equally common others.

Material: PBMCs. This chain connects TRBV7-3 to TRBJ2-2; TRBD1 is a possible D gene (6 bases). The source is a man aged 30 to 39 in good health and CMV-seronegative. The CDR3 region is CASSFNRERTGELFF. CDR3 bases: TGTGCCAGCAGCTTCAACAGGGAACGTACCGGGGAGCTGTTTTTT. Combining the CDR3 with reference TRBV7-3 and TRBJ2-2 gives the whole variable domain GAGVSQTPSNKVTEKGKYVELRCDPISGHTALYWYRQSLGQGPEFLIYFQGTGAADDSGLPNDRFFAVRPEGSVSTLKIQRTERGDSAVYLCASSFNRERTGELFFGEGSRLTVL.